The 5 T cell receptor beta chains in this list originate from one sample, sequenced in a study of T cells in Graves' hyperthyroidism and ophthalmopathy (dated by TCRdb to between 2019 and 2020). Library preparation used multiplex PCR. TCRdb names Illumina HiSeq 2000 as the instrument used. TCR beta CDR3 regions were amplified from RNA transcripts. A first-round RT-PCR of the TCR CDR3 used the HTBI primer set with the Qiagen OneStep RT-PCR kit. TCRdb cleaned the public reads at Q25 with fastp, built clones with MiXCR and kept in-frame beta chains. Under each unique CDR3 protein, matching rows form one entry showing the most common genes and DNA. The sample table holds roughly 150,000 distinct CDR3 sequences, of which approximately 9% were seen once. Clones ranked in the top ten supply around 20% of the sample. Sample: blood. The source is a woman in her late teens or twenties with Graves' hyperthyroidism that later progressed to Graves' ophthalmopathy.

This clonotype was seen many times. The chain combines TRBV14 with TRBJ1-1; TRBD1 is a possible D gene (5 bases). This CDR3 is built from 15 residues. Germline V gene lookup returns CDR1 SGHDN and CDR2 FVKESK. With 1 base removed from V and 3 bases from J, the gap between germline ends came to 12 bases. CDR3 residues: CASSQGVSGHTEAFF. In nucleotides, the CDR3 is TGTGCCAGCAGCCAAGGTGTATCGGGGCACACTGAAGCTTTCTTT.

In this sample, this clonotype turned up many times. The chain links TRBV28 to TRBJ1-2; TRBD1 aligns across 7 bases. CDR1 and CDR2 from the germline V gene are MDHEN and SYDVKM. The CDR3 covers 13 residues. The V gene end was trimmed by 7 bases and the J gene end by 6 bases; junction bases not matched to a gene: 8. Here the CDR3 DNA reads TGTGCCAGCAAAAGACAGGGCGGAGATGGCTACACCTTC. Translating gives CASKRQGGDGYTF.

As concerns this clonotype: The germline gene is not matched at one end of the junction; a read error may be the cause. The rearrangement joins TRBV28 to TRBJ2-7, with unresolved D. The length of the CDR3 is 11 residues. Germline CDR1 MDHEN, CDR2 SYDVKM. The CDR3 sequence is CASSFDYEQSF. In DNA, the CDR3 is TGTGCCAGCAGTTTCGATTACGAGCAGTCCTTC.

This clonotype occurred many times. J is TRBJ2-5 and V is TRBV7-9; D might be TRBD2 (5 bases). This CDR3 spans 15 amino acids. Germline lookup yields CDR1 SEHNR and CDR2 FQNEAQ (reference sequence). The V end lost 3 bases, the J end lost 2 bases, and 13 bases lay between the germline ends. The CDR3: CASSFSLTSQETQYF. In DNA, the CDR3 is TGTGCCAGCAGCTTCTCCCTCACTAGTCAAGAGACCCAGTACTTC.

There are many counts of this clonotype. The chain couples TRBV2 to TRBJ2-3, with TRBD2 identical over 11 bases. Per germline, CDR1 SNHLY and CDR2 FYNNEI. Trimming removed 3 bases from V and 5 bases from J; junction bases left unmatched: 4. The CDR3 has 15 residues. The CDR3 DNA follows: TGTGCCAGCAGTGAGACTAGCGGGATGAAAGATACGCAGTATTTT. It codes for CASSETSGMKDTQYF.